Shown below are 12 T cell receptor beta chains from a single sample sequenced in a study of a mutant IDH1 vaccine in newly diagnosed glioma. Time point meaning: week 47, end of study. Every vaccination contained 300 ug of the mutant IDH1 20-mer peptide and was paired with topical imiquimod. The method was immunoSEQ multiplex PCR; TCRdb's version includes in-frame clones alone and lacks a portion of them. The sample records approximately 50,000 clones, less than 90% being singletons. No cognate antigen is known for these TCRs. Sequencing was performed on PBMCs, taken from a glioma patient whose treatment included an IDH1 peptide vaccine. The receptors were gathered from a woman in her fifties or sixties with glioma.

This clone came up a few times. The chain joins TRBV11-3 to TRBJ1-1, with unresolved D. The germline V gene has CDR1 SGHNT and CDR2 YENEEA. The ends were cut back, 1 base at V and 2 bases at J, with 2 bases in the middle. The length of the CDR3 is 12 residues. In nucleotides, the CDR3 is TGTGCCAGCAGCTTAGCCAACACTGAAGCTTTCTTT. Its protein product is CASSLANTEAFF. The complete variable domain, with remaining parts taken from reference TRBV11-3 and TRBJ1-1, reads EAGVVQSPRYKIIEKKQPVAFWCNPISGHNTLYWYLQNLGQGPELLIRYENEEAVDDSQLPKDRFSAERLKGVDSTLKIQPAELGDSAVYLCASSLANTEAFFGQGTRLTVV.

This rearrangement joins TRBV5-1 to TRBJ1-1, with a tentative D call TRBD1 (6 bases). This CDR3 spans 14 amino acids. In germline, CDR1 is SGHRS, CDR2 YFSETQ. The V and J ends lost 0 bases and 1 base respectively, with 7 bases between them. Here the CDR3 DNA reads TGCGCCAGCAGCTTGGAGGACAGGAACACTGAAGCTTTCTTT. This sequence encodes CASSLEDRNTEAFF.

V usage is TRBV10-3 and J usage is TRBJ1-2, with 7 bases matching TRBD1. CDR1 is ENHRY, CDR2 SYGVKD, per germline. The ends lost 6 bases at V and 3 bases at J; junction bases unmatched: 10. CDR3 length: 15 residues. The CDR3 DNA follows: TGTGCCATCAGGCCCGTTTTAGGGGGCGACTATGGCTACACCTTC. Its translation: CAIRPVLGGDYGYTF.

The rearrangement uses TRBV12-5 and TRBJ1-1; D gene ambiguous. The V end lost 7 bases, the J end lost 1 base, and 10 bases lay between the germline ends. This CDR3 contains 13 residues. Germline V gives CDR1 LGHNT, CDR2 FRNRAP. CDR3 nucleotide sequence: TGTGCTAGTGCCCGGGGTGGGAACACTGAAGCTTTCTTT. This encodes CASARGGNTEAFF.

On this clone itself: One end of the junction is discordant with germline, which a read error may explain. This chain uses TRBV14 with TRBJ2-7, with no clear D. The V gene's germline CDR1 is SGHDN and CDR2 FVKESK. The CDR3 is 12 residues long. The CDR3 nucleotides read TGTGCCAGCGTCACCACCTCCCACGAGCAGTACTTC. Protein: CASVTTSHEQYF.

The CDR3 nucleotides read TGCGCCAGCAGCTTGGCCACAGGGGGCAGCGCCTACGAGCAGTACTTC. This sequence encodes CASSLATGGSAYEQYF. The V call is TRBV5-1, the J call TRBJ2-7, with 9 bases that match TRBD1. This CDR3 has 16 amino acids. Per the germline V gene, CDR1 is SGHRS and CDR2 is YFSETQ. With V trimmed by 0 bases and J by 2 bases, 6 bases remained unmatched.

The V and J genes are TRBV2 and TRBJ2-6; D unresolved. V lost 5 bases, J lost 1 base, and 6 bases lay in between. CDR3 length equals 14 residues. The germline V gene encodes CDR1 SNHLY and CDR2 FYNNEI. This CDR3 reads CASSILSGANVLTF. CDR3 DNA: TGTGCCAGCAGTATACTTTCTGGGGCCAACGTCCTGACTTTC.

The chain recombines TRBV5-1 with TRBJ2-7; D not resolved. Germline CDR1 and CDR2: SGHRS and YFSETQ. This CDR3 is 14 amino acids long. V was clipped by 1 base and J by 0 bases, with 8 bases between them. CDR3 DNA sequence: TGCGCCAGCAGCTTGCGTCAAAACTCCTACGAGCAGTACTTC. Translation gives CASSLRQNSYEQYF.

The chain couples TRBV10-3 to TRBJ2-1; no clear D. Per the germline V gene, CDR1 is ENHRY and CDR2 is SYGVKD. The germline V and J ends were trimmed by 3 bases and 4 bases, with 13 bases remaining between them. CDR3 length equals 15 residues. CDR3 bases: TGTGCCATCAGTGATTCTTGGGGTGGTTACAATGAGCAGTTCTTC. Translated, it gives CAISDSWGGYNEQFF.

This sequence joins TRBV6-1 and TRBJ1-5; TRBD1 aligns across 9 bases. Trimming at V came to 8 bases and at J to 7 bases, leaving 9 bases not matched to a gene. This CDR3 contains 14 residues. Germline CDR1 MNHNS, CDR2 SASEGT. The CDR3 bases are TGTGCCAGCGAAACAGGGGGCCGGGGGCAGCCCCAGCATTTT. Protein sequence: CASETGGRGQPQHF.

The V call is TRBV30, the J call TRBJ1-6; the D is unclear. From germline, CDR1 is GTSNPN and CDR2 SVGIG (reference sequence). The CDR3 length is 12 residues. V was cut by 4 bases and J by 6 bases, with 7 bases left in between. CDR3 bases: TGTGCCTGGATGGGCCCTAATTCACCCCTCCACTTT. Translated, it gives CAWMGPNSPLHF.

This clone was seen a single time. The chain links TRBV2 to TRBJ2-7, with 7 bases that match TRBD1. V lost 4 bases and J lost 3; bases outside the gene matches: 0. CDR1 and CDR2 from the germline V gene are SNHLY and FYNNEI. The CDR3 is made up of 12 amino acids. This CDR3 reads CASSGDSYEQYF. In nucleotides, the CDR3 is TGTGCCAGCAGTGGGGACAGCTACGAGCAGTACTTC.